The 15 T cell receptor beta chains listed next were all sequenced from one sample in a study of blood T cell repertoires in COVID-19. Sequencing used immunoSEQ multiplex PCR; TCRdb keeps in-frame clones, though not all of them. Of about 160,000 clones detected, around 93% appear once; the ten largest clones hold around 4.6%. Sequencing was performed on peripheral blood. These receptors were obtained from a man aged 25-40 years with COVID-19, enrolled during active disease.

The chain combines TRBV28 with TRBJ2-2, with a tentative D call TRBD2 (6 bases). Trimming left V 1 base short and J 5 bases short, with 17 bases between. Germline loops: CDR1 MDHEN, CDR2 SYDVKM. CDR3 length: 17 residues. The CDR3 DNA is TGTGCCAGCAGTTTATTAACCCCCGGGACTCCGACCGGGGAGCTGTTTTTT. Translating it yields CASSLLTPGTPTGELFF.

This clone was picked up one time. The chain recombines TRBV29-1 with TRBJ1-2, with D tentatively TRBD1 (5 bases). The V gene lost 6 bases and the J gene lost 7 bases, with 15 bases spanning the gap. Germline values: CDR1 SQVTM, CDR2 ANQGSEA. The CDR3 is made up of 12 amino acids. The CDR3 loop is CSVAGQGGGYTF. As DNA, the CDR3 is TGCAGCGTAGCGGGGCAGGGTGGTGGCTACACCTTC.

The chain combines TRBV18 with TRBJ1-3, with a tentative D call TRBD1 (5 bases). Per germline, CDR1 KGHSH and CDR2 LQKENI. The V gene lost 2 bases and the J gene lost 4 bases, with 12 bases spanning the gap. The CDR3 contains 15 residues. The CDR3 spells CASSPSGAEGNTIYF. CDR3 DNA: TGTGCCAGCTCACCAAGTGGGGCGGAAGGAAACACCATATATTTT. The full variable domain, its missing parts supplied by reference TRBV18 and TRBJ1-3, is NAGVMQNPRHLVRRRGQEARLRCSPMKGHSHVYWYRQLPEEGLKFMVYLQKENIIDESGMPKERFSAEFPKEGPSILRIQQVVRGDSAAYFCASSPSGAEGNTIYFGEGSWLTVV.

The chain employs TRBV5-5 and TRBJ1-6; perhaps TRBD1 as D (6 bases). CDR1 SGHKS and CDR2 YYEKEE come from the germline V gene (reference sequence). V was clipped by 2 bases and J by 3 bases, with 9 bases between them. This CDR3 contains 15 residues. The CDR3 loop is CASSLIQGYNSPLHF. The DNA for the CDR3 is TGTGCCAGCAGCTTAATACAGGGCTATAATTCACCCCTCCACTTT.

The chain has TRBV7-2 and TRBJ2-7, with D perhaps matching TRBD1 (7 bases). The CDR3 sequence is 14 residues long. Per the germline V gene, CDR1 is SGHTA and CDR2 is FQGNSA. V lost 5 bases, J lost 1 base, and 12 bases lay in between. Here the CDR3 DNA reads TGTGCCAGCAGCCGGGGGACAGCTTCCTACGAGCAGTACTTC. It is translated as CASSRGTASYEQYF.

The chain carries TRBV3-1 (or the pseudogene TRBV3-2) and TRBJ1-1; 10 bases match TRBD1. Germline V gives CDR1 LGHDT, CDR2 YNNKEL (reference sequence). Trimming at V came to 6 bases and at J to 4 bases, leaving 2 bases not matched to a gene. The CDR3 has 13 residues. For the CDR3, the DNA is TGTGCCAGCAGTCGGACAGGGGGCACTGAAGCTTTCTTT. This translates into CASSRTGGTEAFF.

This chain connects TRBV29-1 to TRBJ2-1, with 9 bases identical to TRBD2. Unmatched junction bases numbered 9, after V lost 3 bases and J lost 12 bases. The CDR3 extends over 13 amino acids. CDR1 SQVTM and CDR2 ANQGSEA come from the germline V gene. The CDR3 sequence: CSVEGSGGSRQFF. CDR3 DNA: TGCAGCGTTGAGGGTAGCGGGGGAAGCCGGCAGTTCTTC.

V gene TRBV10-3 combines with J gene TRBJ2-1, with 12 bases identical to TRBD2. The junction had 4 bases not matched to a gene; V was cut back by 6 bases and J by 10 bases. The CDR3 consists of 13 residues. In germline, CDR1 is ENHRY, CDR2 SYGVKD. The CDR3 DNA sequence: TGTGCCATCAGACTAGCGGGGGGTTGGGAGCAGTTCTTC. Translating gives CAIRLAGGWEQFF.

The CDR3 reads CASSLVGQGWNIQYF. CDR3 in DNA: TGTGCCAGCAGCTTGGTGGGACAGGGGTGGAACATTCAGTACTTC. This chain links TRBV5-8 with TRBJ2-4; 10 bases line up with TRBD1. Trimming took 0 bases from V and 7 from J; bases not matched to a gene: 4. Germline V gene sequence: CDR1 SGHTS, CDR2 YDEGEE. This CDR3 has 15 residues. The variable domain in full, completed from reference TRBV5-8 and TRBJ2-4, reads EAGVTQSPTHLIKTRGQQATLRCSPISGHTSVYWYQQALGLGLQFLLWYDEGEERNRGNFPPRFSGRQFPNYSSELNVNALELEDSALYLCASSLVGQGWNIQYFGAGTRLSVL.

CDR3 protein: CASTSPAGQDPNEQFF. The DNA of the CDR3 is TGTGCCAGCACATCCCCGGCGGGACAGGACCCAAATGAGCAGTTCTTC. The chain couples TRBV28 to TRBJ2-1; the match to TRBD1 covers 8 bases. Germline assignment: CDR1 MDHEN and CDR2 SYDVKM. Trimming took 7 bases from V and 7 from J; bases not matched to a gene: 15. The CDR3 is made up of 16 amino acids.

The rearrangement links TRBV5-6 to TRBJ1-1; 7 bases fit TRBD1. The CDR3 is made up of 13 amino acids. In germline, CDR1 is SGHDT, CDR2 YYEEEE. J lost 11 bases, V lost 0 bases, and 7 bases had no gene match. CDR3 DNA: TGTGCCAGCAGCTTGGAAGGCAGGGGGATTGCTTTCTTT. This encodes CASSLEGRGIAFF.

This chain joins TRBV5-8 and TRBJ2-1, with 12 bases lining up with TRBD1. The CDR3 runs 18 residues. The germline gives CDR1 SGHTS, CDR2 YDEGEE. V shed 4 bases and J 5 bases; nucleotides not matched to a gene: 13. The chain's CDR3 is CASSGTGGERLWDNEQFF. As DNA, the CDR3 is TGTGCCAGCAGCGGGACAGGGGGCGAGAGATTATGGGACAATGAGCAGTTCTTC.

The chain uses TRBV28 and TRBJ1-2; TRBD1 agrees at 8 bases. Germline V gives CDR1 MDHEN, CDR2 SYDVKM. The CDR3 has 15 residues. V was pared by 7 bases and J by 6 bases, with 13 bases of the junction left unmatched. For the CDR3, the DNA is TGTGCCAGCACCCATTGGACAGGGAGCGCGGATGGCTACACCTTC. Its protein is CASTHWTGSADGYTF.

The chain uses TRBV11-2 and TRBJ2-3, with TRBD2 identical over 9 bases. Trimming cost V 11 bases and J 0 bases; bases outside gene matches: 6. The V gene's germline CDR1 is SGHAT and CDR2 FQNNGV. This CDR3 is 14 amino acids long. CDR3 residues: CAARGGASTDTQYF. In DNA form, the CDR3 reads TGTGCCGCCCGCGGGGGGGCTAGCACAGATACGCAGTATTTT. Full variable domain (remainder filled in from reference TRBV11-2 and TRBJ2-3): EAGVAQSPRYKIIEKRQSVAFWCNPISGHATLYWYQQILGQGPKLLIQFQNNGVVDDSQLPKDRFSAERLKGVDSTLKIQPAKLEDSAVYLCAARGGASTDTQYFGPGTRLTVL.

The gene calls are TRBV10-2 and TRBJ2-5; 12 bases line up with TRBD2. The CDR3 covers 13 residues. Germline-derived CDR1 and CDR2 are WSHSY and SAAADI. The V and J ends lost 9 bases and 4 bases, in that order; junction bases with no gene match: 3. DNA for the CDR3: TGCGCCAGTCTAGCGGGGGGGGTAGAGACCCAGTACTTC. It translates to CASLAGGVETQYF.